This note documents a single T cell receptor beta chain sequence. TCRdb fed the RT-PCR reads into MiXCR, producing one record per CDR3 protein. The table has just under 550,000 distinct CDR3 sequences, roughly 25% seen once. This sample is part of a study of response to subunit inactivated influenza vaccine. V shed 0 bases and J 7 bases; nucleotides not matched to a gene: 7. Per the germline V gene, CDR1 is SGHRS and CDR2 is YFSETQ. The CDR3 is made up of 16 amino acids. The sample also formed part of further work on T cells expressing NK-cell markers. Turning to that study: UMIs were included in TCR beta cDNA generated by 5'RACE template switching.

This TCR was sampled from a man aged 50 or older who received an inactivated influenza vaccine. The material was CD4+ T cells sorted from PBMCs, obtained 12 days after vaccination. The rearrangement uses TRBV5-1 and TRBJ2-2; 9 bases match TRBD1. This chain's CDR3 is CASSLGQDRGRGELFF. CDR3 DNA sequence: TGCGCCAGCAGCTTGGGCCAGGACAGGGGCCGCGGGGAGCTGTTTTTT.